This T cell receptor beta chain was sequenced during a study of human T cells and chemical hapten exposure. Time point specified: pre-sensitization, week 0. Treatment indicated: therapeutic diphenylcyclopropenone sensitization with weekly scalp DPC. TCRdb redid the calling of the RACE reads with MiXCR, one entry per CDR3 protein. Here the sample spans around 56,000 distinct CDR3 sequences, over 9% being singletons. From germline, CDR1 is SGHDT and CDR2 YYEEEE. J gave up 5 bases and V 2 bases, and 9 bases lay outside the gene matches. The CDR3 totals 15 residues. Sequenced here: whole blood, sampled in connection with sensitization to the hapten diphenylcyclopropenone (DPC). This clonotype was sampled from a man between 35 and 55 years old with alopecia areata. Some clones in this sample may be carry-over from other donors' samples. The V gene is TRBV5-6, the J gene TRBJ2-5; 7 bases line up with TRBD2. The CDR3 sequence: CASSFTGGGRETQYF. The DNA of the CDR3 is TGTGCCAGCAGCTTTACTGGCGGGGGTCGGGAGACCCAGTACTTC. Together with reference TRBV5-6 and TRBJ2-5, the CDR3 gives the full variable domain: DAGVTQSPTHLIKTRGQQVTLRCSPKSGHDTVSWYQQALGQGPQFIFQYYEEEERQRGNFPDRFSGHQFPNYSSELNVNALLLGDSALYLCASSFTGGGRETQYFGPGTRLLVL.